The sequence of this T cell receptor beta chain was determined in a study of read filtering for tumor transcriptome and immune sequencing. At the level of the study: Revised staging placed 8 patients in R-ISS I, about 17 in II, more than 5 in III.

This clonotype was picked up many times. Molecular barcoded adaptors covering alpha/delta and beta/gamma chains were used on around 370 ng RNA. TCRdb independently ran MiXCR on the reads; one entry per CDR3 protein. The sample contains roughly 27,000 distinct CDR3 sequences, about 15% of which appear only once. Germline V CDR1 and CDR2: KGHSH, LQKENI. The CDR3 is 16 amino acids. The V segment lost 4 bases and the J segment 0 bases; nucleotides outside the gene matches: 5. The specimen sequenced was a population of CD138-negative cells sorted from bone marrow. This rearrangement joins TRBV18 to TRBJ1-3, with 8 bases aligning to TRBD1. The sequence was obtained from a donor at least 40 years old with multiple myeloma. CDR3 residues: CASSLDRDHSGNTIYF. CDR3 DNA: TGTGCCAGCTCACTGGACAGGGACCACTCTGGAAACACCATATATTTT. The full variable domain, rest sourced from reference TRBV18 and TRBJ1-3, is NAGVMQNPRHLVRRRGQEARLRCSPMKGHSHVYWYRQLPEEGLKFMVYLQKENIIDESGMPKERFSAEFPKEGPSILRIQQVVRGDSAAYFCASSLDRDHSGNTIYFGEGSWLTVV.